This T cell receptor beta chain was captured in a study of shared clonotypes between healthy human individuals. Germline loops: CDR1 MRHNA, CDR2 SNTAGT. Trimming cost V 4 bases and J 6 bases; bases outside gene matches: 4. CDR3 length equals 14 residues. Sequenced by immunoSEQ multiplex PCR; TCRdb stores in-frame clones only, minus some. The sample includes about 520,000 clones, 81% of them seen just once. The clonotype was recovered from a woman between 35 and 50 years old in good health. Some clones in this sample may be carry-over from other donors' samples. The sample taken for sequencing was PBMCs. This chain joins TRBV6-4 and TRBJ2-1; 9 bases map to TRBD2. The CDR3 region is CASSAEAGGNEQFF. CDR3 in DNA: TGTGCCAGCAGTGCGGAAGCGGGGGGCAATGAGCAGTTCTTC.